This T cell receptor beta chain is drawn from a study of beta chain features in type 1 diabetes. General study findings and limits: TCRB repertoires of naive, central memory and Treg cells appeared more similar among patients than among healthy donors. There was a moderate but significant shortening of TCRB CDR3s in all four CD4+ subsets of Type 1 diabetes patients.

This clone turned up a few times. No antigen is known for it. The germline gives CDR1 SGDLS, CDR2 YYNGEE. Trimming took 0 bases from V and 4 from J; bases not matched to a gene: 9. The CDR3 runs to 17 residues. Every isolated RNA sample was fully reverse transcribed, so sequencing captured expressed TCRB transcripts. The table came from immunoSEQ multiplex PCR; TCRdb's copy has only in-frame clones and leaves some out. The sample has about half a million clones; about an eighth are singletons. The sample comprised naive CD4+ T cells from blood. The chain combines TRBV9 with TRBJ2-5; 10 nucleotides agree with TRBD2. The source of this sequence is a woman aged 18-29 years in good health. The CDR3 DNA is TGTGCCAGCAGCGTAGATGTCTTACTAGCGGGAAGAGAGACCCAGTACTTC. Residues: CASSVDVLLAGRETQYF.